A single sample is the source of the 17 T cell receptor beta chains below, sequenced in a study of stem cell transplantation in POMP-related autoinflammatory disease. The repertoire was sequenced with immunoSEQ multiplex PCR; TCRdb's copy has only in-frame clones and lacks some. The sample has 4,500 to 6,000 clones, more than 85% seen once; the top ten hold approximately 2.4%. The sample was CD8+ T cells from PBMCs, taken after stem cell transplantation. These TCRs come from a human patient with POMP-related autoinflammation and immune dysregulation (PRAID). Some T cells may be transferred from the graft donor.

V gene TRBV27 combines with J gene TRBJ2-2; 7 nucleotides align to TRBD1. The CDR3 has 15 amino acids. The junction had 8 bases not matched to a gene; V was cut back by 6 bases and J by 4 bases. Germline values: CDR1 MNHEY, CDR2 SMNVEV (reference sequence). The CDR3 DNA reads TGTGCCAGCAGCTATATCGGGACAGCCACCGGGGAGCTGTTTTTT. It encodes CASSYIGTATGELFF.

V and J are TRBV5-1 and TRBJ2-2, with 9 nucleotides matching TRBD1. V lost 4 bases, J lost 7 bases, and 14 bases stayed unmatched. Germline V gene data show CDR1 as SGHRS and CDR2 as YFSETQ. This CDR3 region has 17 residues. The CDR3 DNA is TGCGCCAGCAGCGCCGGGACAGGGTTGGTAGATGGCGGGGAGCTGTTTTTT. Amino acid sequence: CASSAGTGLVDGGELFF.

Details on this clone: The junction does not match germline at one end; this may be a read error. J is TRBJ2-1 and V is TRBV5-1, with D unclear. This CDR3 spans 15 amino acids. Per the germline V gene, CDR1 is SGHRS and CDR2 is YFSETQ. CDR3 DNA sequence: TGCGCCAGCAGCTTTATGGTTAGCTCCGACAATGAGCAGTTCTTC. This encodes CASSFMVSSDNEQFF.

V gene TRBV30 combines with J gene TRBJ1-2, with a possible D match to TRBD1 (5 bases). The CDR3 loop spans 14 amino acids. V dropped 0 bases and J dropped 8 bases, with 16 bases sitting between them. Germline lookup yields CDR1 GTSNPN and CDR2 SVGIG (reference sequence). CDR3 loop: CAWSVVTVGSGYTF. The CDR3 DNA reads as TGTGCCTGGAGTGTAGTGACAGTCGGTTCGGGCTACACCTTC.

This clone was detected only once. The CDR3 DNA reads as TGTGCCAGCAGTTTATATGGGGACAGCTGGTACTTC. It translates to CASSLYGDSWYF. The chain is built from TRBV12-3 or TRBV12-4 and TRBJ2-4, with 7 nucleotides matching TRBD1. This CDR3 is built from 12 residues. The V segment lost 2 bases and the J segment 15 bases; nucleotides outside the gene matches: 7.

This clone was detected a few times. The chain recombines TRBV6-5 with TRBJ2-3; 10 nucleotides match TRBD1. Looked up from germline, CDR1 is MNHEY and CDR2 is SVGAGI. This CDR3 region has 15 residues. Trimming at V came to 2 bases and at J to 3 bases, leaving 2 bases not matched to a gene. The chain's CDR3 is CASSYADRGTDTQYF. DNA of the CDR3: TGTGCCAGCAGTTACGCGGACAGGGGGACAGATACGCAGTATTTT.

The V and J genes are TRBV4-1 and TRBJ1-1; weak D call: TRBD1 (5 bases). The CDR3 sequence is 15 residues long. Germline V gene sequence: CDR1 MGHRA, CDR2 YSYEKL. V shed 1 base and J shed 6 bases, with 15 bases lying between them. This CDR3 is CASSQGDGSSPEAFF. DNA for the CDR3: TGCGCCAGCAGCCAAGGGGACGGCTCCAGCCCTGAAGCTTTCTTT.

As DNA, the CDR3 is TGTGCCAGCAGCTCGCGCGGGGGGACCGGGAACGAGCAGTACTTC. It encodes CASSSRGGTGNEQYF. V usage is TRBV7-9 and J usage is TRBJ2-7; 8 bases are shared with TRBD2. The CDR3 loop spans 15 amino acids. V gave up 4 bases and J gave up 5 bases; unmatched junction bases: 10. Germline V gene sequence: CDR1 SEHNR, CDR2 FQNEAQ (reference sequence).

V gene TRBV7-2 combines with J gene TRBJ1-1, with unresolved D. V was cut by 1 base and J by 0 bases, with 6 bases left in between. Germline values: CDR1 SGHTA, CDR2 FQGNSA. The CDR3 is 14 amino acids. In DNA, the CDR3 is TGTGCCAGCAGCTTAGGGCAGTTGAACACTGAAGCTTTCTTT. Its protein is CASSLGQLNTEAFF. Combining the CDR3 with reference TRBV7-2 and TRBJ1-1 gives the whole variable domain GAGVSQSPSNKVTEKGKDVELRCDPISGHTALYWYRQSLGQGLEFLIYFQGNSAPDKSGLPSDRFSAERTGGSVSTLTIQRTQQEDSAVYLCASSLGQLNTEAFFGQGTRLTVV.

CDR3 sequence (DNA): TGTGCCACCCTTCGGGTGAGCCTTTCCAATGAGCAGTTCTTC. Its translation: CATLRVSLSNEQFF. The genes are TRBV28 and TRBJ2-1, with D unclear. This CDR3 is 14 amino acids long. V lost 10 bases to trimming and J lost 6 bases, with 19 bases between them. Germline loops: CDR1 MDHEN, CDR2 SYDVKM.

V gene TRBV19 combines with J gene TRBJ2-3; the match to TRBD1 covers 10 bases. The CDR3 contains 17 residues. CDR1 is LNHDA and CDR2 is SQIVND in the germline V gene (reference sequence). Trimming took 5 bases from V and 0 from J; bases not matched to a gene: 8. CDR3 DNA sequence: TGTGCCAGTAGTGGGACAGGGGCCTATCCTAGCACAGATACGCAGTATTTT. Encoded protein: CASSGTGAYPSTDTQYF.

The chain employs TRBV11-3 and TRBJ2-1, with 7 bases lining up with TRBD2. Losses at the gene ends were 0 bases for V and 0 bases for J; bases not matched to a gene: 5. This CDR3 spans 17 amino acids. Germline V gene lookup returns CDR1 SGHNT and CDR2 YENEEA. This CDR3 reads CASSLDSSGISYNEQFF. The CDR3 region has the DNA TGTGCCAGCAGCTTAGATTCTAGCGGTATCTCCTACAATGAGCAGTTCTTC.

The rearrangement links TRBV2 to TRBJ2-3; 10 bases fit TRBD2. V lost 2 bases and J lost 3; bases outside the gene matches: 2. The CDR3 spans 15 residues. Germline-derived CDR1 and CDR2 are SNHLY and FYNNEI. The CDR3 region is CASSELAGETDTQYF. The CDR3 nucleotides read TGTGCCAGCAGTGAACTAGCGGGAGAGACAGATACGCAGTATTTT.

This clone was recorded only once. The chain has TRBV5-6 and TRBJ2-5; D uncertain. From germline, CDR1 is SGHDT and CDR2 YYEEEE. The CDR3 runs 13 residues. V was clipped by 0 bases and J by 5 bases, with 8 bases between them. The CDR3 loop reads CASSLGRSETQYF. In DNA, the CDR3 is TGTGCCAGCAGCTTGGGGCGGTCGGAGACCCAGTACTTC.

The chain is built from TRBV27 and TRBJ2-5; D is ambiguous. The V and J ends lost 4 bases and 1 base respectively, with 7 bases between them. Germline lookup yields CDR1 MNHEY and CDR2 SMNVEV (reference sequence). CDR3 size: 13 residues. CDR3 nucleotides: TGTGCCAGCAGTTCCTGGGGCCAAGAGACCCAGTACTTC. It yields the protein CASSSWGQETQYF.

The chain carries TRBV18 and TRBJ2-1, with D tentatively TRBD2 (6 bases). This CDR3 spans 15 amino acids. Trimming shortened V by 3 bases and J by 0 bases, and 9 bases separated the two germline ends. Germline CDR1 is KGHSH and CDR2 is LQKENI. The CDR3, as DNA: TGTGCCAGCTCACCGGAGGGTCTCTCCTACAATGAGCAGTTCTTC. It specifies CASSPEGLSYNEQFF. Variable domain in full (rest from reference TRBV18 and TRBJ2-1): NAGVMQNPRHLVRRRGQEARLRCSPMKGHSHVYWYRQLPEEGLKFMVYLQKENIIDESGMPKERFSAEFPKEGPSILRIQQVVRGDSAAYFCASSPEGLSYNEQFFGPGTRLTVL.

This clone was observed once. This chain joins TRBV13 and TRBJ1-1, with D uncertain. V was shortened by 0 bases and J by 0 bases, with 11 bases between the two germline ends. CDR1 is PRHDT, CDR2 FYEKMQ, per germline (reference sequence). The CDR3 length is 16 residues. CDR3 sequence (DNA): TGTGCCAGCAGCTTAGGCCTTGGCGAGATGAACACTGAAGCTTTCTTT. Its protein product is CASSLGLGEMNTEAFF.